This T cell receptor (beta chain) was observed in a study of cytomegalovirus exposure and HLA in healthy donors. Study conclusions and caveats: Productive status was seen about 90% or about 30% of the time for most TCR beta V segments in an earlier analysis.

Use of 60 Vbeta and 13 Jbeta primers characterized the PCR. Profiling relied on immunoSEQ multiplex PCR, and the TCRdb table lists in-frame clones only, not all of them. The data contain 140,000 or so clones, roughly 80% of them singletons. From germline, CDR1 is SGHVS and CDR2 FQNEAQ. V trimming: 5 bases; J trimming: 2 bases; junction bases outside the gene matches: 12. The CDR3 is made up of 18 amino acids. As concerns this clone: Antigen: not known.

The source of this sequence is a male donor in good health and CMV-seronegative. V and J are TRBV7-8 and TRBJ2-2; 9 bases match TRBD2. Sequences were obtained from PBMCs. The CDR3 DNA sequence: TGTGCCAGCAGCCCCAGCGGGGGGACCTATGCTAACACCGGGGAGCTGTTTTTT. Amino acids: CASSPSGGTYANTGELFF.